This is a list of T cell receptor beta chains from one sample in a study of CD8 T cells in ankylosing spondylitis. TCRdb itself ran the 5' RACE reads through MiXCR, one entry per CDR3 protein. In the table there are 700,000 or so distinct CDR3 sequences, around a fifth of which are singletons. Sequencing used blood, either unsorted or a sorted T cell fraction (not recorded which). These receptors came from a male donor with ankylosing spondylitis. The CDR3 runs from the conserved cysteine through the conserved F or W. Each record gives: J gene, clone size, D gene, V gene, CDR3 DNA, CDR3 protein. The D gene is left open where the match is weak. The size field is filled for only some rows; it gives once, few, many or a size class.

TRBJ2-2 - - TRBV3-1 TGTGCCAGCAGCCTTAACGCAGGGCTACCCCTGAACACCGGGGAGCTGTTTTTT CASSLNAGLPLNTGELFF
TRBJ2-1 few - TRBV12-3/TRBV12-4 TGTGCCAGCAGCCCGGATAGCCGCCACAATGAGCAGTTCTTC CASSPDSRHNEQFF
TRBJ1-2 many - TRBV12-3/TRBV12-4 TGTGCCAGCAGCCTACAGGCGGGGGGCTACACCTTC CASSLQAGGYTF
TRBJ1-1 - - TRBV20-1 TGCAGTGCTAGAGATGGTGGTAGTCCGAACACTGAAGCTTTCTTT CSARDGGSPNTEAFF
TRBJ1-4 few - TRBV7-3 TGTGCCAGCAGCCCGGGAGCTAATGAAAAACTGTTTTTT CASSPGANEKLFF
TRBJ2-7 few - TRBV27 TGTGCCAGCAGTTTGCGGAGGAAAGGCTACGAGCAGTACTTC CASSLRRKGYEQYF
TRBJ2-7 - TRBD2 TRBV29-1 TGCAGCGTTCGGACTAGCGGGAATTATTACGAGCAGTACTTC CSVRTSGNYYEQYF
TRBJ1-1 few - TRBV28 TGTGCCAGCAGGACCGGGACACTGAACACTGAAGCTTTCTTT CASRTGTLNTEAFF
TRBJ2-1 - TRBD2 TRBV24-1 TGTGCCACCAGTATTAGCGGGAGGGACAATGAGCAGTTCTTC CATSISGRDNEQFF
TRBJ2-5 - - TRBV7-9 TGTGCCAGCAGCTCCCCCGGGGAAGAGACCCAGTACTTC CASSSPGEETQYF
TRBJ2-3 - - TRBV11-2 TGTGCCAGCAGCTTAGTGGGAACCCAGACAGATACGCAGTATTTT CASSLVGTQTDTQYF
TRBJ1-2 - - TRBV6-5 TGTGCCAGCAGTTACTCACAGGGCTCCTATGGCTACACCTTC CASSYSQGSYGYTF
TRBJ2-3 few - TRBV7-2 TGTGCCAGCAGCCCGGGGCGAGGTCCCACTTATGGAGATACGCAGTATTTT CASSPGRGPTYGDTQYF
TRBJ1-2 many - TRBV6-1 TGTGCCAGCAGTCCCCTCGGGGGGAACTATGGCTACACCTTC CASSPLGGNYGYTF
TRBJ2-1 - TRBD2 TRBV20-1 TGCAGTGCGGCTTTAGCGGGGTACAATGAGCAGTTCTTC CSAALAGYNEQFF
TRBJ2-7 - - TRBV25-1 TGTGCCAGCAGTGAGGGAACGACCTACTACGAGCAGTACTTC CASSEGTTYYEQYF
TRBJ2-5 few TRBD1 TRBV19 TGTGCCAGTAGTACGTCGGGACAGCGACTACAAGAGACCCAGTACTTC CASSTSGQRLQETQYF
TRBJ1-1 many - TRBV12-3/TRBV12-4 TGTGCTTCCGGACAGCCGAACACTGAAGCTTTCTTT CASGQPNTEAFF
TRBJ2-7 few - TRBV5-1 TGCGCCAGCAGCTTGGTTACAGGTGGCTACGAGCAGTACTTC CASSLVTGGYEQYF
TRBJ2-1 many TRBD2 TRBV20-1 TGCAGTGCTAGTTCCGGGAGGGCCACCTACAATGAGCAGTTCTTC CSASSGRATYNEQFF
TRBJ1-1 - - TRBV2 TGTGCCAGCACTATAGGGGGGAACACTGAAGCTTTCTTT CASTIGGNTEAFF
TRBJ2-1 - - TRBV11-2 TGTGCCAGCAGCTTTATGGACAGCTACAATGAGCAGTTCTTC CASSFMDSYNEQFF
TRBJ2-1 - - TRBV4-2 TGTGCCAGCAGCCAAGATGGGGTCGCTAATGAGCAGTTCTTC CASSQDGVANEQFF
TRBJ1-2 many - TRBV29-1 TGCAGCGCCGACCCCCTCTATGGCTACACCTTC CSADPLYGYTF
TRBJ1-3 many - TRBV12-3/TRBV12-4 TGTGCCAGCAGTCCTGGGACGGGATATCTGAACGGAAACACCATATATTTT CASSPGTGYLNGNTIYF
TRBJ1-2 - - TRBV6-2/TRBV6-3 TGTGCCAGCAGTTACCCGGAAGGGTTTACGCTTGGCTACACCTTC CASSYPEGFTLGYTF
TRBJ2-2 - TRBD2 TRBV6-2/TRBV6-3 TGTGCCAGCAGTTCGGCTAGCGGGAGGCACCTAAACACCGGGGAGCTGTTTTTT CASSSASGRHLNTGELFF
TRBJ2-7 few - TRBV2 TGTGCCAGCAGTGAGGAGCCAAACCATTACGAGCAGTACTTC CASSEEPNHYEQYF
TRBJ2-2 few - TRBV29-1 TGCAGCGCCGCGGGACAGTACACCGGGGAGCTGTTTTTT CSAAGQYTGELFF
TRBJ2-1 few - TRBV2 TGTGCCAGCAGTGGGGGACTTCCCACTCTCAATGAGCAGTTCTTC CASSGGLPTLNEQFF
TRBJ1-4 - TRBD1 TRBV4-3 TGCGCCAGCAGGGGACAGGGTGATGAAAAACTGTTTTTT CASRGQGDEKLFF
TRBJ2-1 - - TRBV20-1 TGCAGTGCTCCTGTAACTGAGCAGTTCTTC CSAPVTEQFF
TRBJ2-1 few TRBD2 TRBV4-3 TGCGCCAGCAGCCAGAGGGAAGGACTAGCGGCCTATGAGCAGTTCTTC CASSQREGLAAYEQFF
TRBJ1-4 - TRBD1 TRBV20-1 TGCAGTGCCAGGACAGGGGTTCGTGAAAAACTGTTTTTT CSARTGVREKLFF
TRBJ2-3 few TRBD2 TRBV7-2 TGTGCCAGCAGCCACGCTAGACTAGCGGGGAGCACAGATACGCAGTATTTT CASSHARLAGSTDTQYF
TRBJ2-1 - TRBD1 TRBV6-1 TGTGCCAGCAGTGAGGGACAGGCCTCCTACAATGAGCAGTTCTTC CASSEGQASYNEQFF
TRBJ2-2 few TRBD2 TRBV24-1 TGTGCCACCAGTGACAGCCGAGCGGGGGGGTACACCGGGGAGCTGTTTTTT CATSDSRAGGYTGELFF
TRBJ1-5 few - TRBV21-1 TGTGCCAGCAGCAAAGCAGGGGAGCCCCAGCATTTT CASSKAGEPQHF
TRBJ1-2 - - TRBV6-5 TGTGCCAGCAGTTACTCGACCTCGGAAGGGTATGGCTACACCTTC CASSYSTSEGYGYTF
TRBJ1-3 once - TRBV5-1 TGCGCCAGCAGCTTGTCGCCCCAGACTGGAAACACCATATATTTT CASSLSPQTGNTIYF
TRBJ1-5 few - TRBV7-9 TGTGCCAGCAGCCGGGGAGGGCTGGAGCAGCCCCAGCATTTT CASSRGGLEQPQHF
TRBJ1-6 few TRBD1 TRBV7-8 TGTGCCAGCAGCTTATTCCCCTCCGGGACAGGGGATTCACCCCTCCACTTT CASSLFPSGTGDSPLHF